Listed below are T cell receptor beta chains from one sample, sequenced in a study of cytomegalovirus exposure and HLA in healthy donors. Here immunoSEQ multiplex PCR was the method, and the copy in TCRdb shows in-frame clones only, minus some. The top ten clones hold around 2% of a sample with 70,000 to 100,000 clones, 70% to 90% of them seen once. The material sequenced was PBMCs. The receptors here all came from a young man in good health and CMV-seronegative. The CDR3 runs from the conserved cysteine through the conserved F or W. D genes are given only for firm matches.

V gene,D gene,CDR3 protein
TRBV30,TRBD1,CAWTHQGGYTEAFF
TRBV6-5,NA,CASSAQENTEAFF
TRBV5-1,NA,CASSPTSGNGNTIYF
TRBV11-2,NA,CASSLAVLVARVTGELFF
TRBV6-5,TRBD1,CASSYPTGGLSYEQYF
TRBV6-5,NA,CASSYQQVVDEQYF
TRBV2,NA,CASSDTPPLYNSPLHF
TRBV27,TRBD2,CASSLNTGTRSVLSETQYF
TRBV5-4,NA,CASSPDRRETEAFF
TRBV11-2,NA,CASSPTQILTEAFF
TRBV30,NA,CAWREMSDTEAFF
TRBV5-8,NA,CASSYSWWAEAFF
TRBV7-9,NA,CSSSYRDNYGYTF
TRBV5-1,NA,CASSLLDSSPETQYF
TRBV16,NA,CASSHRYYGYTF
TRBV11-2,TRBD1,CASSKAQGKNTIYF
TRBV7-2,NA,CASSLKLGRGTGELFF
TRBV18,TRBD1,CASSPSKWTGGLAAGEAFF
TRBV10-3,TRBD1,CAISEPTKDRGSTSTDTQYF
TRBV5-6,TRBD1,CASSLRDRGTHGYTF
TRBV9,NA,CASSVVPGGGYGYTF
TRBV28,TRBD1,CASSSGTVGYTF
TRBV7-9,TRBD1,CASSLGQGWETQYF
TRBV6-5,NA,CASSYSNRAGEQYF
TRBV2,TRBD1,CASSDSVDRSYNEQFF
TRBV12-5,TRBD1,CASGPRQGASYGYTF
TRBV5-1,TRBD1,CASSLTGSGELFF
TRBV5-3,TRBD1,CARSPPGGGSNQPQHF
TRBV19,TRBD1,CASSTQAGGPRNEQFF
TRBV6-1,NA,CASSELRVGRAEAFF
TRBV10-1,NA,CASSESHRDVVYGNTIYF
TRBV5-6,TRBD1,CASSPPGTGVSLGQYF
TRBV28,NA,CASSLGGRANYGYTF
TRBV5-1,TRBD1,CASSSTGVRAANEKLFF
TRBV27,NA,CASSWGVSQYF
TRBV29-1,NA,CSVKQGTNTGELFF
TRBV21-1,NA,CASSKVTVTIYF
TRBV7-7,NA,CASILGGVSNQPQHF
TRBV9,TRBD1,CASSVGQETAYEQYF
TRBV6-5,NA,CASSFGSTGATEAFF
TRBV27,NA,CASTGYSYEQYF
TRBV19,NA,CASSTETGLNTEAFF
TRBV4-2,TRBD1,CASSQDEGQGNTEAFF
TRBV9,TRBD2,CASSVRPSGGKETQYF
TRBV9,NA,CASSVGRGSYNEQFF
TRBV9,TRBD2,CASSAPGLTNNEQFF
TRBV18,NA,CASSLEENEQFF
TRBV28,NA,CASGRTPGVVEQYF
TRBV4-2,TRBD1,CASSQETGTGGGSEYF
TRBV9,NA,CASSSRHSTDTQYF
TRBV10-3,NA,CAIRELYTGEAFF
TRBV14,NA,CASSQVGGANTGELFF
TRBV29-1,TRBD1,CSVTRQGGAKNIQYF
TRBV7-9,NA,CASSKALSTAPYGYTF